This record concerns one TCR beta chain sequence. This sample stems from a study of brain T cells in children with intractable seizures. The time point: blood from clinic visit 5 months post-surgery; TSC patient then seizure free. Generated by immunoSEQ multiplex PCR, the TCRdb table keeps only in-frame clones and is missing some. In the table there are about 340,000 clones, approximately 93% of which are singletons. Trimming shortened V by 5 bases and J by 10 bases, and 15 bases separated the two germline ends. The CDR3 loop spans 12 amino acids. CDR1 SGHRS and CDR2 YFSETQ come from the germline V gene.

The source of this sequence is a boy under two years old with tuberous sclerosis and intractable seizures. This material consisted of peripheral blood, taken more than 4 months after surgery. This sequence joins TRBV5-1 and TRBJ1-1; D is undetermined. In DNA, the CDR3 is TGCGCCAGCAGACATGACCACTTGCGAGCTTTCTTT. This sequence encodes CASRHDHLRAFF.